These 13 T cell receptor beta chains share one sample of origin, sequenced in a study of siplizumab effects on memory and regulatory T cells. Generated by immunoSEQ multiplex PCR, the TCRdb table keeps only in-frame clones and is missing some. Here the sample spans approximately 100,000 clones, about nine tenths being singletons. The sequenced material came from non-Treg CD4+ T cells sorted from blood. These receptors were taken from a human donor in good health.

The chain recombines TRBV29-1 with TRBJ2-7, with a weak D call TRBD1 (6 bases). Germline-derived CDR1 and CDR2 are SQVTM and ANQGSEA. Trimming stripped 6 bases from V and 5 bases from J, with 14 bases between. This CDR3 comprises 12 residues. CDR3 region: CSVGTPAHEQYF. In nucleotides, the CDR3 is TGCAGCGTCGGGACACCGGCTCACGAGCAGTACTTC.

This clone came up a few times. V and J are TRBV7-9 and TRBJ1-5; D ambiguous. V was pared by 4 bases and J by 4 bases, with 8 bases between. This CDR3 is built from 13 residues. Germline V lookup: CDR1 SEHNR, CDR2 FQNEAQ (reference sequence). The CDR3 sequence: CASSSSGNQPQHF. In DNA form, the CDR3 reads TGTGCCAGCAGCTCGTCGGGGAATCAGCCCCAGCATTTT.

V gene TRBV5-1 combines with J gene TRBJ1-6; tentative D call: TRBD1 (5 bases). The V end lost 4 bases, the J end lost 13 bases, and 18 bases lay between the germline ends. The CDR3 is made up of 14 amino acids. The germline gives CDR1 SGHRS, CDR2 YFSETQ. For the CDR3, the DNA is TGCGCCAGCAGCCCCGGGACTGACATTTTGCCCCTCCACTTT. It translates to CASSPGTDILPLHF.

The chain joins TRBV25-1 to TRBJ2-6; TRBD1 matches at 9 bases. Germline loops: CDR1 MGHDK, CDR2 SYGVNS. V lost 7 bases and J lost 0; bases outside the gene matches: 4. This CDR3 spans 16 amino acids. The CDR3 nucleotides read TGTGCCAGCAAGGGACAGGGAAGCTCTGGGGCCAACGTCCTGACTTTC. This encodes CASKGQGSSGANVLTF.

The rearrangement uses TRBV30 and TRBJ2-3; possibly TRBD2 for D (6 bases). Trimming pared 0 bases from V and 0 bases from J, leaving 19 bases between. The germline V gene has CDR1 GTSNPN and CDR2 SVGIG (reference sequence). The CDR3 covers 18 residues. The CDR3 bases are TGTGCCTGGAGTGTACTAGGATTCCGGAGCGGGAGCACAGATACGCAGTATTTT. Protein sequence: CAWSVLGFRSGSTDTQYF.

The CDR3 DNA is TGTGCCAGCAGCCGCGGGGATGACGCACTGTTTTTT. Its translation: CASSRGDDALFF. The chain has TRBV5-4 and TRBJ1-4; no definite D call. Germline loops: CDR1 SGHNT, CDR2 YYREEE (reference sequence). The CDR3 sequence is 12 residues long. Trimming stripped 4 bases from V and 13 bases from J, with 14 bases between.

This clone was recorded a few times. The V and J genes are TRBV15 and TRBJ1-2; D not certain. V dropped 0 bases and J dropped 7 bases, with 18 bases sitting between them. Germline V gene lookup returns CDR1 LNHNV and CDR2 YYDKDF (reference sequence). CDR3 length: 16 amino acids. CDR3 amino acids: CATSRDVGVRLSGYTF. As DNA, the CDR3 is TGTGCCACCAGCAGAGATGTCGGAGTCCGACTATCTGGCTACACCTTC.

This chain joins TRBV5-4 and TRBJ2-3; D not resolved. CDR1 is SGHNT, CDR2 YYREEE, per germline (reference sequence). With 1 base removed from V and 2 bases from J, the gap between germline ends came to 8 bases. This CDR3 region has 14 residues. Written as DNA, the CDR3 is TGTGCCAGCAGCTTGTCGTCAGACACAGATACGCAGTATTTT. It specifies CASSLSSDTDTQYF.

The CDR3 spells CASSPWTDSGANVLTF. Written as DNA, the CDR3 is TGTGCCAGTAGTCCCTGGACAGACTCTGGGGCCAACGTCCTGACTTTC. This chain links TRBV19 with TRBJ2-6; TRBD1 might be the D (6 bases). Trimming removed 5 bases at V and 0 bases at J, with 11 bases between. CDR1 LNHDA and CDR2 SQIVND come from the germline V gene (reference sequence). This CDR3 region has 16 residues.

This sequence joins TRBV7-2 and TRBJ1-1, with D uncertain. V was clipped by 2 bases and J by 4 bases, with 11 bases between them. Per the germline V gene, CDR1 is SGHTA and CDR2 is FQGNSA. This CDR3 is built from 14 residues. The DNA for the CDR3 is TGTGCCAGCAGCTTATTCCCCCGGAGCACTGAAGCTTTCTTT. Its translation is CASSLFPRSTEAFF.

The chain joins TRBV6-1 to TRBJ2-7; D is unresolved. The germline V gene has CDR1 MNHNS and CDR2 SASEGT. Trimming cost V 2 bases and J 4 bases, with 3 bases left between them. CDR3 length equals 11 residues. CDR3 region: CASSEWYEQYF. CDR3 sequence (DNA): TGTGCCAGCAGTGAATGGTACGAGCAGTACTTC.

The genes are TRBV29-1 and TRBJ1-1; TRBD1 matches at 7 bases. The CDR3 runs 13 residues. Trimming cost V 5 bases and J 0 bases; bases outside gene matches: 3. Germline values: CDR1 SQVTM, CDR2 ANQGSEA. CDR3 nucleotides: TGCAGCGTTCAGGGACAGATGAACACTGAAGCTTTCTTT. Its translation: CSVQGQMNTEAFF.

This clone has just one count. J is TRBJ1-3 and V is TRBV19; D call uncertain. The V end lost 5 bases, the J end lost 0 bases, and 5 bases lay between the germline ends. The germline CDR1 and CDR2 sequences are LNHDA and SQIVND (reference sequence). CDR3 length: 13 residues. Here the CDR3 DNA reads TGTGCCAGTAGTGGTCCCTCTGGAAACACCATATATTTT. It yields the protein CASSGPSGNTIYF.